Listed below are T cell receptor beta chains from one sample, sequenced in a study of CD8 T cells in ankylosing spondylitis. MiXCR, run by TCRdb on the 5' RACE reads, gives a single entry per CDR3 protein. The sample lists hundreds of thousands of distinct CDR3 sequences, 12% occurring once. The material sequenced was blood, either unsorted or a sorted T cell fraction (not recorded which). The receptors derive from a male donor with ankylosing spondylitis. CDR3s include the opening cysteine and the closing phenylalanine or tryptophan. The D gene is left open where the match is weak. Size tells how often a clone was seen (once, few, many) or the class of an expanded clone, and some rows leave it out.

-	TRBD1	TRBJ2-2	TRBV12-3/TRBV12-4	TGTGCCAGCAGGCCCGGGACAGGGCAACACCGGGAGCTGTTTTTT	CASRPGTGQHRELFF
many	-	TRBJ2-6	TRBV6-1	TGTGCCAGCACTCAAAGAAGGTCTGGGGCCAACGTCCTGACTTTC	CASTQRRSGANVLTF
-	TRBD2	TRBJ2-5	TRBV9	TGTGCCAGCAGCGTAGGACGGGGGGGCCAAGAGACCCAGTACTTC	CASSVGRGGQETQYF
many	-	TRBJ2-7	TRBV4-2	TGTGCCAGCAGCCAAGGCAATGGTATCTCCTACGAGCAGTACTTC	CASSQGNGISYEQYF
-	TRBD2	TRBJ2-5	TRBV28	TGTGCCAGCAGTTCCCCCGGGACTAGCGGAGCCGGGACCCAGTACTTC	CASSSPGTSGAGTQYF
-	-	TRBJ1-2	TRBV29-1	TGCAGCGTTCCAGGGGTAAACTATGGCTACACCTTC	CSVPGVNYGYTF
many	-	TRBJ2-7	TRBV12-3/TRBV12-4	TGTGCCAGCAGCGCTCCGGAGGGTTATTCCTACGAGCAGTACTTC	CASSAPEGYSYEQYF
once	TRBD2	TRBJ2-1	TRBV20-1	TGCAGTGCCCTAGCCAGACTAGCGGAATACAATGAGCAGTTCTTC	CSALARLAEYNEQFF
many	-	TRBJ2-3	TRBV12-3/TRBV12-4	TGTGCCAGCAGTTTAGTCGGGGGTAGAACAGATACGCAGTATTTT	CASSLVGGRTDTQYF
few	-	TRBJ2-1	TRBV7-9	TGTGCCAGCAGCCCCTGGGGGGGACAGAACCCGGACAATGAGCAGTTCTTC	CASSPWGGQNPDNEQFF
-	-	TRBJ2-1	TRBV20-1	TGCAGTGCTCCCCGGGGCAGGTGGAAGAATGAGCAGTTCTTC	CSAPRGRWKNEQFF
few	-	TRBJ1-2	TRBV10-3	TGTGCCATCAGTCCAGACTTCCTAGTGGGCTACACCTTC	CAISPDFLVGYTF
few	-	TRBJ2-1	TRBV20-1	TGCAGTGCTAGAGATCTCTTAGGGGGGGGTTTGGATGAGCAGTTCTTC	CSARDLLGGGLDEQFF
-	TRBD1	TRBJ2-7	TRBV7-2	TGTGCCAGCAGTACAGGGGTTTCACTCTACGAGCAGTACTTC	CASSTGVSLYEQYF
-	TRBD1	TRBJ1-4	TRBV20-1	TGCAGTGCTAGGACGCCGGGACAGGAAAAACTGTTTTTT	CSARTPGQEKLFF
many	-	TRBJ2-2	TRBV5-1	TGCGCCAGCAGCTTAAGCACGGACACCGGGGAGCTGTTTTTT	CASSLSTDTGELFF
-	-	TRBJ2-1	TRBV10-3	TGTGCCATCGCCCGTGGGGGCAATGAGCAGTTCTTC	CAIARGGNEQFF
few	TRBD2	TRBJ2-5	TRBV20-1	TGCAGTGCTAGAGATTCGAGCGGGAAGTACCAAGAGACCCAGTACTTC	CSARDSSGKYQETQYF
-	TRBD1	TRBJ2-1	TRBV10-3	TGTGCCATCAGAGACAGGGGAAATGAGCAGTTCTTC	CAIRDRGNEQFF
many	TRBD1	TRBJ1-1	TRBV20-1	TGCAGTGCTCGGGGACAGACTGAAGCTTTCTTT	CSARGQTEAFF
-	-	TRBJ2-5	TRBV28	TGTGCCAGCAGTTTATCGTCCAGGGTAGAGACCCAGTACTTC	CASSLSSRVETQYF
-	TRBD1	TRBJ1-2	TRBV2	TGTGCAAGCAACCGGGAAGTACAGGGGGCTAGGATTTCCACCTTC	CASNREVQGARISTF
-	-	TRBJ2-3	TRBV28	TGTGCCAGCAGTTTATGGCGGGGGCCCACAGATACGCAGTATTTT	CASSLWRGPTDTQYF
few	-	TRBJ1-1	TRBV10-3	TGTGCCATCAGATGGGACTCGAACACTGAAGCTTTCTTT	CAIRWDSNTEAFF
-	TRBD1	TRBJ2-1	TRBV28	TGTGCCAGTTCGCCCTTGGGGGACAGGGATTTCTATGAGCAGTTCTTC	CASSPLGDRDFYEQFF
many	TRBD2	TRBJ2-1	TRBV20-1	TGCAGTGTCCCTAGCGGGGGATACAATGAGCAGTTCTTC	CSVPSGGYNEQFF
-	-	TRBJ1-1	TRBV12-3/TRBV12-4	TGTGCCAGCAACGCGGCGGGGGGAAACACTGAAGCTTTCTTT	CASNAAGGNTEAFF
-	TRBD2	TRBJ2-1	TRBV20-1	TGCAGTCCTCTACTAGCGGGAGGCCGCTCCTACAATGAGCAGTTCTTC	CSPLLAGGRSYNEQFF
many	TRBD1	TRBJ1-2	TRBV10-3	TGTGCCATCAGTGGGACAGGCTATGGCTACACCTTC	CAISGTGYGYTF
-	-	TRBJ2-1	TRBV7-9	TGTGCCAGCAGAATCGGCTATGAGCAGTTCTTC	CASRIGYEQFF
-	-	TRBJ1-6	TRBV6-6	TGTGCCAGCAGTTACTCGGAGAATTCACCCCTCCACTTT	CASSYSENSPLHF
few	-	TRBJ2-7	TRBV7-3	TGTGCCAGCAGCCAGTCGCGGGAAGACGAGCAGTACTTC	CASSQSREDEQYF
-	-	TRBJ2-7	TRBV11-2	TGTGCCAGCAGCTTAGAAAGGGACACCGAGCAGTACTTC	CASSLERDTEQYF
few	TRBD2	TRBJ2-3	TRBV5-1	TGCGCCAGCAGTTCGAGCGGGGGCGTTACAGATACGCAGTATTTT	CASSSSGGVTDTQYF
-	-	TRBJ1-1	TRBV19	TGTGCCAGTAGTATTCTAAGGTCGAACACTGAAGCTTTCTTT	CASSILRSNTEAFF
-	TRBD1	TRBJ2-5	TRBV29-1	TGCAGCGTTGAATACAGGGGCCAAGAGACCCAGTACTTC	CSVEYRGQETQYF
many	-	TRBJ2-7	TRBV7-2	TGTGCCAGCAGTTTAAGCGGGTCCTACGAGCAGTACTTC	CASSLSGSYEQYF
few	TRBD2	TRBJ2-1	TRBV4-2	TGTGCCAGCAGCCCTACTAGCGGGGGCCGGAATGAGCAGTTCTTC	CASSPTSGGRNEQFF